This TCR beta chain was identified during a study of blood T cell repertoires in COVID-19. As for the study in general: PBMCs, B-cell-depleted T cells, or T cells were the source of the cDNA or gDNA that made up the material.

Authors' data handling: For nucleated cells, counts were estimated from reference gene primer amplification. The protocol was immunoSEQ multiplex PCR, while the TCRdb copy is restricted to in-frame clones and leaves out a portion. D and trimming were read from the DNA, whereas the V and J calls and clone size are those reported in that table. The sample shows about 340,000 clones, 80% to 90% of them seen only once. Seattle cases were enrolled at active infection and followed longitudinally. V was cut by 3 bases and J by 0 bases, with 15 bases left in between. The CDR3 contains 17 residues. Germline V gives CDR1 LNHDA, CDR2 SQIVND (reference sequence).

The TCR comes from a woman between 55 and 75 years old with COVID-19, enrolled during active disease. The specimen sequenced was peripheral blood. This chain links TRBV19 with TRBJ1-3, with a possible D match to TRBD1 (5 bases). Here the CDR3 reads CASSIFAGQFSGNTIYF. In DNA, the CDR3 is TGTGCCAGTAGTATCTTCGCCGGACAATTCTCTGGAAACACCATATATTTT.